This TCR beta chain was profiled in a study of blood T cell repertoires in COVID-19. At the level of the study: Sites across the United States, Italy and Spain contributed samples from acute and convalescent COVID-19. The analysed material was cDNA or gDNA that came from T cells, B-cell-depleted T cells, or PBMCs.

This clone has a handful of counts. Authors' processing steps: The assay estimated nucleated cells by amplifying reference gene primers. Some clones are missing from TCRdb's copy, which holds only in-frame ones; the method was immunoSEQ multiplex PCR. V and J calls and clone size come straight from that table; D and trimming were deduced from the DNA. In the table there are 15,000 or so clones, around 75% of which are singletons. This clonotype was obtained from a man aged 60-69 years with acute or convalescent COVID-19. Sequencing was carried out using peripheral blood.

Here the CDR3 DNA reads TGTGCCAGCAGTGAATCGCGGACAGGGAAGGTAGAGGCTGGCTACACCTTC. Translating it yields CASSESRTGKVEAGYTF. The chain recombines TRBV2 with TRBJ1-2; 8 nucleotides align to TRBD1. Per the germline V gene, CDR1 is SNHLY and CDR2 is FYNNEI. CDR3 length equals 17 residues. V dropped 2 bases and J dropped 7; count of bases not matched to a gene: 15.